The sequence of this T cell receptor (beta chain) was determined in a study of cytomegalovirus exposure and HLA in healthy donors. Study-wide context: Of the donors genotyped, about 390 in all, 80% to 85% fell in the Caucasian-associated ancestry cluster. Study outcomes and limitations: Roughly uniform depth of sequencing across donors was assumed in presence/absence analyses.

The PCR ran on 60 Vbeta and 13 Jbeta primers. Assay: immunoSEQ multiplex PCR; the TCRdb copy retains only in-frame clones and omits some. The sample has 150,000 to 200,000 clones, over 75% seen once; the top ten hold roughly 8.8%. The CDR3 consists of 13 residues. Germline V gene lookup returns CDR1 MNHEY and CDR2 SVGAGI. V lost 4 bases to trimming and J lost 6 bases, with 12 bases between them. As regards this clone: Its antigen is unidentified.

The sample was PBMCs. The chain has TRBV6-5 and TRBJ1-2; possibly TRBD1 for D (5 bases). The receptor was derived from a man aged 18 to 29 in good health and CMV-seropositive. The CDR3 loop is CASSFFQGNGYTF. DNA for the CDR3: TGTGCCAGCAGTTTCTTCCAGGGTAATGGCTACACCTTC.